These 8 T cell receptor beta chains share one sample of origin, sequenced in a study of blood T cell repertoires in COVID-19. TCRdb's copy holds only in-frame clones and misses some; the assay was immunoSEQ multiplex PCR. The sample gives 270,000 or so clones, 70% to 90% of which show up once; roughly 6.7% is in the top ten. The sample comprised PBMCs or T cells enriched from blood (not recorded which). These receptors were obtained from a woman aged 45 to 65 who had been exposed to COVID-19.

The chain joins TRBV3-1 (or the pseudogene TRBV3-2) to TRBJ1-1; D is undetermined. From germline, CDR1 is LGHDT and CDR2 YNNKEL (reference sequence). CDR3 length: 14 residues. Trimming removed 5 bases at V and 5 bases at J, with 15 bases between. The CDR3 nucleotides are TGTGCCAGCAGCTACGACATTTTAGGTACTGAAGCTTTCTTT. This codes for CASSYDILGTEAFF.

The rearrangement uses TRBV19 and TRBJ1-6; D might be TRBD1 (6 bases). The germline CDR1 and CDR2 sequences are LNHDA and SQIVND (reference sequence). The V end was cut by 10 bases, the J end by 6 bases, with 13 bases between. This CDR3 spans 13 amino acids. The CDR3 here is CATGQFLNSPLHF. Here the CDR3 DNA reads TGTGCCACCGGACAGTTTCTTAATTCACCCCTCCACTTT.

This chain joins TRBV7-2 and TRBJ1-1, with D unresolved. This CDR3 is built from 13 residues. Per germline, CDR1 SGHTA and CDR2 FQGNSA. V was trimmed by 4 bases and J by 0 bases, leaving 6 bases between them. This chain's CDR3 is CASSSSLNTEAFF. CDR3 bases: TGTGCCAGCAGCTCATCATTGAACACTGAAGCTTTCTTT. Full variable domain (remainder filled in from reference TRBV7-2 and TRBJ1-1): GAGVSQSPSNKVTEKGKDVELRCDPISGHTALYWYRQSLGQGLEFLIYFQGNSAPDKSGLPSDRFSAERTGGSVSTLTIQRTQQEDSAVYLCASSSSLNTEAFFGQGTRLTVV.

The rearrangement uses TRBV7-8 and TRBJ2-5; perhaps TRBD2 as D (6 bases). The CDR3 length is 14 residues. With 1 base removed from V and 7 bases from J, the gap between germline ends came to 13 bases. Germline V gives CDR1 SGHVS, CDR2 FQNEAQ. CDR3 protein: CASSLGTGDGTQYF. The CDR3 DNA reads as TGTGCCAGCAGCTTAGGGACGGGGGACGGGACCCAGTACTTC.

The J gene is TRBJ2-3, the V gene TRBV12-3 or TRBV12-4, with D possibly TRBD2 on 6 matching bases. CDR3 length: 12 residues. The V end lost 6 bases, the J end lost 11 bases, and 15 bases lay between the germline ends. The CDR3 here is CASRPGVLGQYF. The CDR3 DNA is TGTGCCAGCAGGCCGGGGGTCCTTGGGCAGTATTTT.

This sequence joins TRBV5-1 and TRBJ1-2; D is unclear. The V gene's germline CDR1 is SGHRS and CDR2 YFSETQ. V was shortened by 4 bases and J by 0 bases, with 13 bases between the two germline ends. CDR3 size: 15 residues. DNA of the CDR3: TGCGCCAGCAGCGGAGGGTCGCCAGCTAACTATGGCTACACCTTC. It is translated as CASSGGSPANYGYTF.

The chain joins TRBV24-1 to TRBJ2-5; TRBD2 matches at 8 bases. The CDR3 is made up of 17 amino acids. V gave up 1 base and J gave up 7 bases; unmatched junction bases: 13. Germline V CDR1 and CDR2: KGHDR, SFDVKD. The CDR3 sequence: CATSDLGASGRHGTQYF. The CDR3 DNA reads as TGTGCCACCAGTGATTTAGGAGCTAGCGGGCGACATGGGACCCAGTACTTC.

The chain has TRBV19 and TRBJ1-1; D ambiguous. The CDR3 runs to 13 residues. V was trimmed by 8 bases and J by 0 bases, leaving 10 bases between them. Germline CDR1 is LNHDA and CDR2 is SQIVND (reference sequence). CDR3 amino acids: CASAHLLNTEAFF. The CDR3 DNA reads TGTGCCAGTGCGCACTTATTGAACACTGAAGCTTTCTTT.